A single sample gave rise to the 14 T cell receptor beta chains below, sequenced in a study of early T cells in non-severe SARS-CoV-2 infection. TCRdb independently ran MiXCR on the 5' RACE reads; one entry per CDR3 protein. The sample contains more than 20,000 distinct CDR3 sequences, 3.5% to 5% of which appear only once. The sample taken for sequencing was whole blood. The receptors shown here come from an adult who was a healthcare worker with PCR-confirmed SARS-CoV-2 infection or an uninfected control (not recorded which).

This clonotype was seen at least ten times. The rearrangement joins TRBV2 to TRBJ2-7, with D uncertain. CDR1 and CDR2 (germline): SNHLY, FYNNEI. The CDR3 has 12 residues. Deletions cut 8 bases from V and 6 bases from J, with 14 bases between. The CDR3 is CASDKSAAEQYF. The DNA of the CDR3 is TGTGCCAGCGATAAGAGTGCGGCCGAGCAGTACTTC. The whole variable domain, filled in from reference TRBV2 and TRBJ2-7, reads EPEVTQTPSHQVTQMGQEVILRCVPISNHLYFYWYRQILGQKVEFLVSFYNNEISEKSEIFDDQFSVERPDGSNFTLKIRSTKLEDSAMYFCASDKSAAEQYFGPGTRLTVT.

This clonotype has a count of ten or more. The V gene is TRBV3-1, the J gene TRBJ2-5; 9 nucleotides match TRBD2. V lost 1 base and J lost 6; bases outside the gene matches: 12. This CDR3 spans 17 amino acids. Per the germline V gene, CDR1 is LGHDT and CDR2 is YNNKEL (reference sequence). This CDR3 is CASSQASRAGGMQTQYF. The CDR3 DNA sequence: TGTGCCAGCAGCCAAGCCTCAAGGGCGGGGGGGATGCAGACCCAGTACTTC.

This clonotype was recorded many times. CDR3 loop: CASSVSTGAYGYTF. The CDR3 coding sequence is TGTGCCAGCAGCGTTTCGACAGGCGCTTATGGCTACACCTTC. The rearrangement joins TRBV9 to TRBJ1-2; D may be TRBD1 (6 bases). CDR1 is SGDLS, CDR2 YYNGEE, per germline. CDR3 length equals 14 residues. Trimming cost V 2 bases and J 5 bases, with 13 bases left between them.

The chain employs TRBV14 and TRBJ2-5, with D tentatively TRBD2 (7 bases). Trimming took off 0 bases at V and 0 bases at J, with 14 bases between the two ends. The germline CDR1 and CDR2 sequences are SGHDN and FVKESK. This CDR3 comprises 17 residues. The DNA for the CDR3 is TGTGCCAGCAGCCAAGATCAGGGGACTATGTACCAAGAGACCCAGTACTTC. It codes for CASSQDQGTMYQETQYF. Full variable domain (outside the CDR3, taken from reference TRBV14 and TRBJ2-5): EAGVTQFPSHSVIEKGQTVTLRCDPISGHDNLYWYRRVMGKEIKFLLHFVKESKQDESGMPNNRFLAERTGGTYSTLKVQPAELEDSGVYFCASSQDQGTMYQETQYFGPGTRLLVL.

This clonotype came up many times. The chain couples TRBV27 to TRBJ2-7; D is tentatively TRBD1 or TRBD2 (5 bases each). The CDR3 totals 15 residues. Trimming removed 6 bases at V and 0 bases at J, with 15 bases between. CDR1 is MNHEY and CDR2 is SMNVEV in the germline V gene (reference sequence). Here the CDR3 reads CASSRPGRVSYEQYF. The CDR3 coding sequence is TGTGCCAGCAGCCGGCCGGGACGGGTCTCCTACGAGCAGTACTTC.

In its sample, this clonotype was seen many times. CDR3: CASSRDSSYEQYF. In DNA, the CDR3 is TGTGCCAGCAGCCGGGACAGTTCCTACGAGCAGTACTTC. V and J are TRBV27 and TRBJ2-7; 7 positions agree with TRBD1. Trimming took 6 bases from V and 1 from J; bases not matched to a gene: 3. The CDR3 is 13 residues long. CDR1 is MNHEY and CDR2 is SMNVEV in the germline V gene (reference sequence).

This clonotype was picked up many times. The gene calls are TRBV27 and TRBJ2-7; 7 bases align to TRBD2. V shed 3 bases, J shed 5 bases, and the junction held 7 bases outside the gene matches. CDR3 length: 14 amino acids. Germline CDR1 and CDR2: MNHEY and SMNVEV (reference sequence). In DNA, the CDR3 is TGTGCCAGCAGTTTTGCGGGAGTCGGGAACGAGCAGTACTTC. It encodes CASSFAGVGNEQYF.

In its sample, this clonotype is medium-sized. The CDR3 DNA reads TGTGCCAGCAGGATCCGGGACTCGGAGTATTTT. Amino acids: CASRIRDSEYF. V usage is TRBV7-9 and J usage is TRBJ2-3; D perhaps matches TRBD2 (6 bases). The length of the CDR3 is 11 residues. The V gene lost 6 bases and the J gene lost 13 bases, with 14 bases spanning the gap. Looked up from germline, CDR1 is SEHNR and CDR2 is FQNEAQ (reference sequence). Looking up the rest from reference TRBV7-9 and TRBJ2-3 gives the full variable domain: DTGVSQNPRHKITKRGQNVTFRCDPISEHNRLYWYRQTLGQGPEFLTYFQNEAQLEKSRLLSDRFSAERPKGSFSTLEIQRTEQGDSAMYLCASRIRDSEYFGPGTRLTVL.

This clonotype was detected ten times or more. V and J are TRBV3-1 and TRBJ2-3; the D is unclear. Germline lookup yields CDR1 LGHDT and CDR2 YNNKEL (reference sequence). The CDR3 consists of 13 residues. V was clipped by 4 bases and J by 2 bases, with 7 bases between them. The CDR3, as DNA: TGTGCCAGCAGCCGGCCGCCCACAGATACGCAGTATTTT. It translates to CASSRPPTDTQYF.

The sample holds a few counts of this clonotype. The chain uses TRBV3-1 and TRBJ2-7; D may be TRBD1 or TRBD2 (5 bases each). In germline, CDR1 is LGHDT, CDR2 YNNKEL (reference sequence). The V end was cut by 8 bases, the J end by 3 bases, with 17 bases between. The length of the CDR3 is 14 residues. This CDR3 is CASSPGTSYYEQYF. The CDR3 bases are TGTGCCAGCTCGCCGGGGACGTCTTACTACGAGCAGTACTTC.

This clonotype has ten or more counts. The rearrangement links TRBV5-6 to TRBJ2-1; 8 bases are shared with TRBD2. Germline-derived CDR1 and CDR2 are SGHDT and YYEEEE. The junction had 0 bases not matched to a gene; V was cut back by 2 bases and J by 5 bases. CDR3 length equals 13 residues. CDR3 sequence: CASSLLADNEQFF. Here the CDR3 DNA reads TGTGCCAGCAGCTTACTAGCGGACAATGAGCAGTTCTTC. The full variable domain, rest sourced from reference TRBV5-6 and TRBJ2-1, is DAGVTQSPTHLIKTRGQQVTLRCSPKSGHDTVSWYQQALGQGPQFIFQYYEEEERQRGNFPDRFSGHQFPNYSSELNVNALLLGDSALYLCASSLLADNEQFFGPGTRLTVL.

This clonotype was detected many times. The J gene is TRBJ2-1, the V gene TRBV24-1, with D tentatively TRBD2 (6 bases). V lost 3 bases and J 0 bases, leaving 8 bases between the germline ends. CDR1 and CDR2 from the germline V gene are KGHDR and SFDVKD. The CDR3 contains 15 residues. The CDR3 loop reads CATSDTGASYNEQFF. CDR3 sequence (DNA): TGTGCCACCAGTGATACGGGAGCCTCCTACAATGAGCAGTTCTTC.

This clonotype was observed at least ten times. The V call is TRBV19, the J call TRBJ2-6, with TRBD1 as a possible D gene (5 bases). Trimming took off 4 bases at V and 0 bases at J, with 7 bases between the two ends. The CDR3 runs to 15 residues. In germline, CDR1 is LNHDA, CDR2 SQIVND (reference sequence). CDR3 loop: CASSRQSSGANVLTF. CDR3 in DNA: TGTGCCAGTAGTAGACAGAGCTCTGGGGCCAACGTCCTGACTTTC.

This clonotype has a count of ten or more. V gene TRBV3-1 combines with J gene TRBJ2-7; 7 nucleotides line up with TRBD1. Germline V gives CDR1 LGHDT, CDR2 YNNKEL (reference sequence). This CDR3 has 14 residues. V was clipped by 3 bases and J by 5 bases; unmatched bases: 7. DNA of the CDR3: TGTGCCAGCAGCCAGGGCTACAGGGGCCACGAGCAGTACTTC. This codes for CASSQGYRGHEQYF.